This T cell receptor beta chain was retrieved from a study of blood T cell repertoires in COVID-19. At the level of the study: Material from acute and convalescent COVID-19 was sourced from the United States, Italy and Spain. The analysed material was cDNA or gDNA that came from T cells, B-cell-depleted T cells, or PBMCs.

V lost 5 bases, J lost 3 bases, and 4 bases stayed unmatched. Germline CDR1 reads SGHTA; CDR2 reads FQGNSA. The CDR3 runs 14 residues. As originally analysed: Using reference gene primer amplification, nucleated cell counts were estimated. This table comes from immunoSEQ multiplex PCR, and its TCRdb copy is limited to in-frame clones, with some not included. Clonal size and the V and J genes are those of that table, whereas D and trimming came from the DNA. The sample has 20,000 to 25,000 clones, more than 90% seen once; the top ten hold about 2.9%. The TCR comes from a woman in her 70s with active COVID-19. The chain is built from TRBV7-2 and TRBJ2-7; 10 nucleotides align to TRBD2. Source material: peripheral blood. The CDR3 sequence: CASSLRTSGYEQYF. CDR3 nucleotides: TGTGCCAGCAGCCTCCGGACTAGCGGCTACGAGCAGTACTTC.